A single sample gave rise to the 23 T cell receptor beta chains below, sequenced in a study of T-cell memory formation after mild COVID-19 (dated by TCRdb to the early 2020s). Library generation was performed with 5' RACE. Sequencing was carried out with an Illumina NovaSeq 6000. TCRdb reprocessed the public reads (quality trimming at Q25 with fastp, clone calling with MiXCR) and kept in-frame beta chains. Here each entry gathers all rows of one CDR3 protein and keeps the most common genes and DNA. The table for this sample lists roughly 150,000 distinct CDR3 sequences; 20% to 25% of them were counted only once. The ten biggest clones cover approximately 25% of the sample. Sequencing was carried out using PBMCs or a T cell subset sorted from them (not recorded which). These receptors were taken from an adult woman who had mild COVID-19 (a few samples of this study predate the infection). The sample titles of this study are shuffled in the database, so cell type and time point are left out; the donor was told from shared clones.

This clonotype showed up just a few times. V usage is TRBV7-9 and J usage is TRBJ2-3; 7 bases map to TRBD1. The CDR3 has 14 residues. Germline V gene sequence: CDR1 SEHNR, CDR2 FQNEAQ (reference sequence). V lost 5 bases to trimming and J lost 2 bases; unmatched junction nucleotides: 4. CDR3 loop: CASSHRGPTDTQYF. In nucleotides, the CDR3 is TGTGCCAGCAGCCACAGGGGCCCCACAGATACGCAGTATTTT.

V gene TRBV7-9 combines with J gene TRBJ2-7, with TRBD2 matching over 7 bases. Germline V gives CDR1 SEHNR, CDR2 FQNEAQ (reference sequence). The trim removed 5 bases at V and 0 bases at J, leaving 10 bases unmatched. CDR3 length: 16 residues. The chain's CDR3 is CASSLTSGGLSYEQYF. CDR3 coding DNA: TGTGCCAGCAGCCTCACTTCGGGGGGTCTCTCCTACGAGCAGTACTTC.

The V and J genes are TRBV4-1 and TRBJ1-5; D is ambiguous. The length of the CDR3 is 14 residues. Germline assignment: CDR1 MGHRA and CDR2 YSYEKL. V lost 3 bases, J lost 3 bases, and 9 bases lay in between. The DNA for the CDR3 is TGCGCCAGCAGCCACGGAGGAAACAATCAGCCCCAGCATTTT. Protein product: CASSHGGNNQPQHF.

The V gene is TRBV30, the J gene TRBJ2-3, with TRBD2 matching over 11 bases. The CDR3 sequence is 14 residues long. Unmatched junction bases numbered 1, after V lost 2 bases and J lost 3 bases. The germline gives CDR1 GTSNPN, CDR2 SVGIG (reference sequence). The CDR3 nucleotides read TGTGCCTGGAGTTTAGCGGGAGGGACAGATACGCAGTATTTT. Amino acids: CAWSLAGGTDTQYF.

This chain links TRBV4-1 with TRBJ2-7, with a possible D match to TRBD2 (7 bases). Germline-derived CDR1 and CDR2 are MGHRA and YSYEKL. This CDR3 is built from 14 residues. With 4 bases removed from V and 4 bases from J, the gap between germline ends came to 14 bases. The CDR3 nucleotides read TGCGCCAGCAGCCTCCGGAGGGGGGGGTACGAGCAGTACTTC. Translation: CASSLRRGGYEQYF.

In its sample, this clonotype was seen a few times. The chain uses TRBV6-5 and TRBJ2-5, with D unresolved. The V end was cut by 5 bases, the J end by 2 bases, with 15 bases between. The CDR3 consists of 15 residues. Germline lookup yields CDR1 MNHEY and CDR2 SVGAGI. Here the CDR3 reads CASSRTTGRQETQYF. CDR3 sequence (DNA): TGTGCCAGCAGTCGGACCACCGGTCGGCAAGAGACCCAGTACTTC.

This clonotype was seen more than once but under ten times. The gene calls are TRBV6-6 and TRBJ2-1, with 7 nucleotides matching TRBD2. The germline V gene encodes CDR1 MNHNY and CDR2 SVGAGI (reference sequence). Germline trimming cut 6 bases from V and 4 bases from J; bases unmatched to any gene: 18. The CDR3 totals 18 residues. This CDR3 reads CASSLPVPSGGVYNEQFF. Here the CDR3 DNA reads TGTGCCAGCAGCCTTCCGGTCCCTAGCGGTGGTGTTTACAATGAGCAGTTCTTC.

In DNA, the CDR3 is TGCAGTGCTTACTCCGGGACTTCAACCTACGAGCAGTACTTC. Amino acid sequence: CSAYSGTSTYEQYF. J is TRBJ2-7 and V is TRBV20-1, with D maybe TRBD2 (6 bases). The CDR3 length is 14 residues. The V and J ends lost 5 bases and 2 bases respectively, with 16 bases between them. Germline CDR1 DFQATT, CDR2 SNEGSKA (reference sequence).

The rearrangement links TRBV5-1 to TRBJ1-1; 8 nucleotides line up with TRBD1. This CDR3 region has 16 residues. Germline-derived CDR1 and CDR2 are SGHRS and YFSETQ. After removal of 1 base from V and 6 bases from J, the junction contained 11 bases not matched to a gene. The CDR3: CASSLNGQGGLAEAFF. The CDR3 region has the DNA TGCGCCAGCAGCTTGAATGGACAGGGAGGTCTGGCTGAAGCTTTCTTT.

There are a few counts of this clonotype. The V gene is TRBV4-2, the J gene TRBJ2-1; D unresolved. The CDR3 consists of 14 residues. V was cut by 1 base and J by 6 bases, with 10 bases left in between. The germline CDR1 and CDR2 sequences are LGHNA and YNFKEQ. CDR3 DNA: TGTGCCAGCAGCCAAGGTATAGCCTCCAATGAGCAGTTCTTC. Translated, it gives CASSQGIASNEQFF.

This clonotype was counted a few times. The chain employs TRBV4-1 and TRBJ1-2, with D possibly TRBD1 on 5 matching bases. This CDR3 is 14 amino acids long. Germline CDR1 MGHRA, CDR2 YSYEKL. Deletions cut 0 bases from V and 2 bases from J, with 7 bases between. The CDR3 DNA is TGCGCCAGCAGCCAAGAGGAGGGGAACTATGGCTACACCTTC. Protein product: CASSQEEGNYGYTF.

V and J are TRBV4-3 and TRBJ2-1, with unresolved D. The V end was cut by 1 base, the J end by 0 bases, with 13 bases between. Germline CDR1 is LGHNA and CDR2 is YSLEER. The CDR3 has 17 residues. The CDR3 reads CASSQGLRTSSYNEQFF. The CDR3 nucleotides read TGCGCCAGCAGCCAAGGTCTCAGGACCAGCTCCTACAATGAGCAGTTCTTC.

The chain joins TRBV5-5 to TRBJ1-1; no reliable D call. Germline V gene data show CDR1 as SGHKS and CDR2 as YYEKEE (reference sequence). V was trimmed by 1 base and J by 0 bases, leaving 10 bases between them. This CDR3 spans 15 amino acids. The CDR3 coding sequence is TGTGCCAGCAGCTTGTCGGTACAGATGAACACTGAAGCTTTCTTT. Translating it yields CASSLSVQMNTEAFF. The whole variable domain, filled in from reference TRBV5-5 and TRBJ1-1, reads DAGVTQSPTHLIKTRGQQVTLRCSPISGHKSVSWYQQVLGQGPQFIFQYYEKEERGRGNFPDRFSARQFPNYSSELNVNALLLGDSALYLCASSLSVQMNTEAFFGQGTRLTVV.

The chain's CDR3 is CASSQEFLWGPGYNEQFF. DNA of the CDR3: TGCGCCAGCAGCCAAGAGTTCCTGTGGGGGCCTGGCTACAATGAGCAGTTCTTC. This chain links TRBV4-1 with TRBJ2-1; D may be TRBD1 (6 bases). The CDR3 has 18 amino acids. Trimming left V 0 bases short and J 3 bases short, with 18 bases between. Germline loops: CDR1 MGHRA, CDR2 YSYEKL.

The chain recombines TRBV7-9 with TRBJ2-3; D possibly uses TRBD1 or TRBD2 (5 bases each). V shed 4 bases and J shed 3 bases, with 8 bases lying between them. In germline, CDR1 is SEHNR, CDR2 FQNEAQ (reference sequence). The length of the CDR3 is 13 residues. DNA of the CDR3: TGTGCCAGCAGCTCCTGGGGGACAGATACGCAGTATTTT. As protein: CASSSWGTDTQYF.

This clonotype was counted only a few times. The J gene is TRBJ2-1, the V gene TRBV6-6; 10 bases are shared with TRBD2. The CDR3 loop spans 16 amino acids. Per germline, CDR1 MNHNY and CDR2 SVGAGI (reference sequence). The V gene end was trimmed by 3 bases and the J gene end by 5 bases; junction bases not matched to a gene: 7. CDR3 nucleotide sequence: TGTGCCAGCAGTTATGGGCTAGCGGGGGTTGACAATGAGCAGTTCTTC. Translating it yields CASSYGLAGVDNEQFF.

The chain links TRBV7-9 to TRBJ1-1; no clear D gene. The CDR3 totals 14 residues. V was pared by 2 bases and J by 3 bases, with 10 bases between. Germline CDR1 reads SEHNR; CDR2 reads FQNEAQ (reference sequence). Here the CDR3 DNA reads TGTGCCAGCAGCTTAAGCGGGGAGGACACTGAAGCTTTCTTT. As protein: CASSLSGEDTEAFF.

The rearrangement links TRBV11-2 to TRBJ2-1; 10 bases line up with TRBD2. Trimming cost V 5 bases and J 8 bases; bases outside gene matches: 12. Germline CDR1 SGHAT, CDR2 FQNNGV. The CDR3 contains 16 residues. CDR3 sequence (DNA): TGTGCCAGCAGCCCCCTCGCTAGCGGGAGTTGGGATGAGCAGTTCTTC. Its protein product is CASSPLASGSWDEQFF.

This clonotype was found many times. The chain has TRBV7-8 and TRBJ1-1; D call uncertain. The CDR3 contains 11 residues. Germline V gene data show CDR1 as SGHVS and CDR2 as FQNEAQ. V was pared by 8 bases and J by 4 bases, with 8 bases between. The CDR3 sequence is CASVFGTEAFF. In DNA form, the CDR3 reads TGTGCCAGCGTATTCGGCACTGAAGCTTTCTTT.

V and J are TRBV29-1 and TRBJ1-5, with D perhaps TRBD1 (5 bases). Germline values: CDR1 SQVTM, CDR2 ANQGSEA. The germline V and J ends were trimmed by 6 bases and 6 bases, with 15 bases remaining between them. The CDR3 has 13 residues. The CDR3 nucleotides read TGCAGCGTATCTCCAGGGAGCGGTCAGCCCCAGCATTTT. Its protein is CSVSPGSGQPQHF.

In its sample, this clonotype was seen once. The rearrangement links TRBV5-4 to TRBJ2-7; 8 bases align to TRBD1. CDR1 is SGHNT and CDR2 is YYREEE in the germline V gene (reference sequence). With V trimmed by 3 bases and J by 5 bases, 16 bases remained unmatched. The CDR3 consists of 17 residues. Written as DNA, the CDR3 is TGTGCCAGCAGCTGGGGTTCGTGGACAGGGAGTATACACGAGCAGTACTTC. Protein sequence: CASSWGSWTGSIHEQYF.

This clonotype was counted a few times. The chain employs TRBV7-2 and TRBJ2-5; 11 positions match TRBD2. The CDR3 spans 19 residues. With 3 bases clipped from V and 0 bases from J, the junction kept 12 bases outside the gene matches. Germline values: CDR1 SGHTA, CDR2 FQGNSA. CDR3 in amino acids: CASSFPPGLADQYQETQYF. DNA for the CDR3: TGTGCCAGCAGCTTCCCCCCGGGACTAGCGGATCAGTACCAAGAGACCCAGTACTTC.

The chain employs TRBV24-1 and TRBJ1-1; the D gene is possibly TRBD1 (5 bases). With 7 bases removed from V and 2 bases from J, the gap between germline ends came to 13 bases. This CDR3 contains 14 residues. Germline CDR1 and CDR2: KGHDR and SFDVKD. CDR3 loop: CATRPTGGNTEAFF. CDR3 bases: TGTGCCACCAGACCCACGGGGGGAAACACTGAAGCTTTCTTT.